The TCR beta chain described here comes from a study of T cell responses to AZD1222 COVID-19 vaccine. Generated by immunoSEQ multiplex PCR, the TCRdb table keeps only in-frame clones and is missing some. The table includes 90,000 to 130,000 clones, about 88% detected once. Between the trimmed V and J ends, which lost 0 bases and 8 bases, there was a span of 13 bases. Per germline, CDR1 LGHNT and CDR2 FRNRAP. The CDR3 sequence is 15 residues long. This TCR was recovered from an adult in good health. This specimen consisted of peripheral blood, obtained on day 0 of AZD1222 vaccination. The V call is TRBV12-5, the J call TRBJ1-4; D is possibly TRBD1 (5 bases). The CDR3 sequence is CASGLVGTLGEKLFF. DNA of the CDR3: TGTGCTAGTGGTTTGGTTGGGACTCTAGGGGAAAAACTGTTTTTT.